This T cell receptor beta chain was captured in a study of T-cell reconstitution after alpha-beta-depleted transplantation in children. The library targeted TCRbeta and was prepared with unique molecular identifiers. TCRdb reprocessed the PCR reads with MiXCR, giving one entry per CDR3 protein. The sample carries about 230,000 distinct CDR3 sequences, roughly a tenth recorded once. General study results and limits: It was surviving recipient T cells and thymic progenitors that gave some patients high TCRbeta diversity at day 60. Newly made T cells mostly supplied T-cell counts and diversity one year after transplant. It was reported that alpha-beta T cells came from several hundred expanded graft clones (about two months after transplant).

The sample holds many counts of this clonotype. No antigen is known for it. CDR1 and CDR2 from the germline V gene are LGHNA and YNFKEQ. V lost 3 bases and J lost 3; bases outside the gene matches: 2. CDR3 length: 14 residues. The source of this sequence is a child younger than two with acute myeloid leukemia, due to receive a stem cell transplant. The rearrangement links TRBV4-2 to TRBJ2-5; 9 bases match TRBD2. The starting material was PBMCs, obtained before TCRalphabeta/CD19-depleted stem cell transplant. The CDR3 region is CASSHSGREETQYF. For the CDR3, the DNA is TGTGCCAGCAGCCATAGCGGGAGAGAAGAGACCCAGTACTTC.